These 20 T cell receptor beta chains were sequenced from one sample in a study of chemoradiotherapy in HPV16-positive cancers (dated by TCRdb to 2021 to 2024). Libraries were made using the immunoSEQ multiplex PCR assay. TCRdb retrieved this table from immuneACCESS and kept in-frame rearrangements only. Not all clones are present; in checked studies, unresolved V genes account for under half, and no reason is known for the remainder. In all, the sample holds roughly 6,400 clones, and 75% to 90% of those were seen once. 9% of the sample is held by the ten biggest clonotypes. This material consisted of tumor tissue, taken from a patient who underwent chemoradiotherapy. Receptors originate from a human donor with HPV-associated anogenital cancer.

This rearrangement joins TRBV5-1 to TRBJ2-5, with TRBD2 identical over 8 bases. Germline assignment: CDR1 SGHRS and CDR2 YFSETQ. The V and J ends lost 7 bases and 5 bases, in that order; junction bases with no gene match: 13. This CDR3 has 15 residues. Here the CDR3 reads CASGSGAGGSETQYF. The CDR3 nucleotides are TGCGCCAGCGGGAGCGGTGCGGGAGGATCGGAGACCCAGTACTTC. The whole variable domain, filled in from reference TRBV5-1 and TRBJ2-5, reads KAGVTQTPRYLIKTRGQQVTLSCSPISGHRSVSWYQQTPGQGLQFLFEYFSETQRNKGNFPGRFSGRQFSNSRSEMNVSTLELGDSALYLCASGSGAGGSETQYFGPGTRLLVL.

This clone was recorded once. The V gene is TRBV7-3, the J gene TRBJ2-3; D is unresolved. The germline gives CDR1 SGHTA, CDR2 FQGTGA. The CDR3 totals 14 residues. Trimming stripped 1 base from V and 5 bases from J, with 10 bases between. The CDR3 reads CASSLNPTGDTQYF. Here the CDR3 DNA reads TGTGCCAGCAGCTTAAACCCGACGGGAGATACGCAGTATTTT.

The chain uses TRBV2 and TRBJ2-1; 13 bases agree with TRBD2. Germline CDR1 is SNHLY and CDR2 is FYNNEI. The CDR3 extends over 16 amino acids. V gave up 3 bases and J gave up 5 bases; unmatched junction bases: 4. For the CDR3, the DNA is TGTGCCAGCAGTGAGGGACTAGCGGGACAGGACAATGAGCAGTTCTTC. Its translation is CASSEGLAGQDNEQFF. The whole variable domain, remainder taken from reference TRBV2 and TRBJ2-1, is EPEVTQTPSHQVTQMGQEVILRCVPISNHLYFYWYRQILGQKVEFLVSFYNNEISEKSEIFDDQFSVERPDGSNFTLKIRSTKLEDSAMYFCASSEGLAGQDNEQFFGPGTRLTVL.

V and J are TRBV5-1 and TRBJ2-3; the D gene could be TRBD1 or TRBD2 (5 bases each). The V end was cut by 3 bases, the J end by 4 bases, with 18 bases between. The CDR3 runs to 16 residues. Germline loops: CDR1 SGHRS, CDR2 YFSETQ. The CDR3 reads CASSSAWGFGPDTQYF. In DNA form, the CDR3 reads TGCGCCAGCAGCTCTGCCTGGGGGTTCGGGCCAGATACGCAGTATTTT.

Here the CDR3 reads CSVRDYEETQYF. As DNA, the CDR3 is TGCAGCGTCCGGGACTACGAAGAGACCCAGTACTTC. The V gene is TRBV29-1, the J gene TRBJ2-5; 7 bases map to TRBD2. CDR3 size: 12 residues. Trimming cost V 6 bases and J 3 bases; bases outside gene matches: 4. Germline CDR1 reads SQVTM; CDR2 reads ANQGSEA.

The V call is TRBV6-1, the J call TRBJ1-2, with D maybe TRBD1 (6 bases). Germline CDR1 reads MNHNS; CDR2 reads SASEGT. This CDR3 comprises 13 residues. Trimming stripped 7 bases from V and 5 bases from J, with 14 bases between. The CDR3 sequence is CASTPPGTYGYTF. CDR3 bases: TGTGCCAGCACCCCCCCGGGGACATATGGCTACACCTTC.

The CDR3 sequence is CASSVVGLAGGRDTQYF. The CDR3 DNA follows: TGTGCCAGCAGCGTAGTGGGACTAGCGGGAGGACGAGATACGCAGTATTTT. The chain combines TRBV9 with TRBJ2-3; 15 bases are a match to TRBD2. The ends lost 0 bases at V and 5 bases at J; junction bases unmatched: 4. The CDR3 spans 17 residues. Germline V gene data show CDR1 as SGDLS and CDR2 as YYNGEE.

The V call is TRBV5-8, the J call TRBJ1-4, with 10 nucleotides matching TRBD1. Looked up from germline, CDR1 is SGHTS and CDR2 is YDEGEE. J gave up 5 bases and V 4 bases, and 5 bases lay outside the gene matches. The CDR3 is made up of 15 amino acids. The CDR3 region is CASSRPGQGNEKLFF. CDR3 nucleotides: TGTGCCAGCAGCCGTCCGGGACAGGGGAATGAAAAACTGTTTTTT.

V and J are TRBV7-3 and TRBJ1-1; TRBD1 matches 7 bases. V gave up 7 bases and J gave up 6 bases; unmatched junction bases: 11. There are 14 residues in the CDR3. CDR1 and CDR2 (germline): SGHTA, FQGTGA. The DNA for the CDR3 is TGTGCCAGCAAAGACGACAGGGTAGTCGCTGAAGCTTTCTTT. This gives the protein CASKDDRVVAEAFF.

The chain combines TRBV27 with TRBJ2-1; TRBD2 matches 7 bases. This CDR3 region has 12 residues. CDR1 is MNHEY and CDR2 is SMNVEV in the germline V gene (reference sequence). V shed 4 bases and J 13 bases; nucleotides not matched to a gene: 7. The CDR3 bases are TGTGCCAGCAGTTCCACAGCGGGGATACAGTTCTTC. It codes for CASSSTAGIQFF.

This rearrangement joins TRBV2 to TRBJ1-5, with a weak D call TRBD1 (6 bases). Trimming pared 1 base from V and 4 bases from J, leaving 8 bases between. CDR3 size: 14 residues. Germline V CDR1 and CDR2: SNHLY, FYNNEI. The CDR3 region is CASSEGQGNQPQHF. Here the CDR3 DNA reads TGTGCCAGCAGTGAAGGTCAGGGGAATCAGCCCCAGCATTTT. The variable domain in full, completed from reference TRBV2 and TRBJ1-5, reads EPEVTQTPSHQVTQMGQEVILRCVPISNHLYFYWYRQILGQKVEFLVSFYNNEISEKSEIFDDQFSVERPDGSNFTLKIRSTKLEDSAMYFCASSEGQGNQPQHFGDGTRLSIL.

The chain uses TRBV9 and TRBJ1-1, with unresolved D. The germline V and J ends were trimmed by 0 bases and 2 bases, with 8 bases remaining between them. Germline V gene sequence: CDR1 SGDLS, CDR2 YYNGEE. The CDR3 contains 14 residues. For the CDR3, the DNA is TGTGCCAGCAGCGTAGGGCAAGGAAACACTGAAGCTTTCTTT. It yields the protein CASSVGQGNTEAFF.

The gene calls are TRBV28 and TRBJ2-1; TRBD2 aligns across 8 bases. Germline lookup yields CDR1 MDHEN and CDR2 SYDVKM. The CDR3 loop spans 17 amino acids. V shed 6 bases and J 0 bases; nucleotides not matched to a gene: 10. The CDR3 coding sequence is TGTGCCAGCAGCCTGAACTCCGGGACTAGCTCCTACAATGAGCAGTTCTTC. As protein: CASSLNSGTSSYNEQFF.

This chain links TRBV28 with TRBJ1-3, with D unresolved. This CDR3 has 16 amino acids. V dropped 0 bases and J dropped 0 bases, with 9 bases sitting between them. The germline V gene encodes CDR1 MDHEN and CDR2 SYDVKM. The DNA of the CDR3 is TGTGCCAGCAGTTTATGGGTGGCGGTCTCTGGAAACACCATATATTTT. It specifies CASSLWVAVSGNTIYF.

This chain links TRBV11-2 with TRBJ2-7, with 9 bases fitting TRBD1. CDR3 length: 15 residues. Germline CDR1 SGHAT, CDR2 FQNNGV. The trim removed 1 base at V and 7 bases at J, leaving 8 bases unmatched. The CDR3 here is CASSLGAGTGREQYF. DNA of the CDR3: TGTGCCAGCAGCTTAGGGGCCGGGACAGGGAGAGAGCAGTACTTC.

V and J are TRBV4-2 and TRBJ2-2; TRBD2 aligns across 10 bases. The length of the CDR3 is 16 residues. Germline CDR1 is LGHNA and CDR2 is YNFKEQ. J was trimmed by 4 bases and V by 4 bases; bases with no gene match: 6. CDR3 DNA sequence: TGTGCCAGCAGCCCTAGCGGGAGTTTACTCACCGGGGAGCTGTTTTTT. It codes for CASSPSGSLLTGELFF.

This clone was seen a single time. The chain links TRBV15 to TRBJ2-7; D not resolved. Trimming cost V 0 bases and J 4 bases, with 16 bases left between them. The CDR3 contains 16 residues. Germline CDR1 reads LNHNV; CDR2 reads YYDKDF (reference sequence). The CDR3 region is CATSREGWAGSYEQYF. CDR3 coding DNA: TGTGCCACCAGCAGAGAAGGGTGGGCCGGTTCTTACGAGCAGTACTTC.

The chain uses TRBV11-3 and TRBJ2-1; 11 nucleotides line up with TRBD2. CDR1 is SGHNT and CDR2 is YENEEA in the germline V gene. The CDR3 sequence is 15 residues long. Trimming at V came to 5 bases and at J to 10 bases, leaving 10 bases not matched to a gene. The CDR3 bases are TGTGCCAGCAGCCCCACTAGCGGGAGTACCAGGGAGCAGTTCTTC. It specifies CASSPTSGSTREQFF.

The rearrangement joins TRBV6-1 to TRBJ2-5; no clear D. V shed 5 bases and J shed 5 bases, with 12 bases lying between them. The germline CDR1 and CDR2 sequences are MNHNS and SASEGT. This CDR3 comprises 13 residues. For the CDR3, the DNA is TGTGCCAGCAGTAGAGAAACGCGCGAGACCCAGTACTTC. Translation gives CASSRETRETQYF.

V and J are TRBV19 and TRBJ1-1, with D hard to call. V lost 1 base to trimming and J lost 0 bases, with 9 bases between them. This CDR3 is built from 15 residues. Germline V CDR1 and CDR2: LNHDA, SQIVND (reference sequence). CDR3 DNA sequence: TGTGCCAGTAGTATAGTGGCGACCATGAACACTGAAGCTTTCTTT. Its translation is CASSIVATMNTEAFF.